The next 5 T cell receptor beta chains were all read from a single sample in a study of control samples from healthy donors and cancer patients. Produced via immunoSEQ multiplex PCR; TCRdb's table is partial and in-frame only. The sample shows about 130,000 clones, about 93% of them seen only once. Sequenced material: PBMCs. These receptors came from a middle-aged man with head and neck cancer.

The chain joins TRBV6-1 to TRBJ1-6; the D gene is possibly TRBD1 (6 bases). This CDR3 contains 13 residues. Trimming removed 0 bases from V and 15 bases from J, with 12 bases in between. Germline assignment: CDR1 MNHNS and CDR2 SASEGT. This CDR3 is CASSEAQGHRLHF. For the CDR3, the DNA is TGTGCCAGCAGTGAAGCTCAGGGACATCGCCTCCACTTT.

The chain recombines TRBV6-2 or TRBV6-3 with TRBJ1-6, with 8 bases matching TRBD1. Losses at the gene ends were 6 bases for V and 9 bases for J; bases not matched to a gene: 10. Germline values: CDR1 MNHEY, CDR2 SVGEGT. The CDR3 consists of 15 residues. CDR3 residues: CASRPGQGVRSPLHF. In DNA, the CDR3 is TGTGCCAGCAGACCTGGACAGGGCGTACGTTCACCCCTCCACTTT.

The count of this clone is one. The chain recombines TRBV6-5 with TRBJ1-6; D ambiguous. The V end lost 5 bases, the J end lost 7 bases, and 9 bases lay between the germline ends. Germline V gives CDR1 MNHEY, CDR2 SVGAGI. The CDR3 totals 13 residues. CDR3 protein: CASSTGINSPLHF. CDR3 DNA sequence: TGTGCCAGCAGTACGGGGATCAATTCACCCCTCCACTTT.

The CDR3 sequence is CASSRGLAVTGELFF. Written as DNA, the CDR3 is TGTGCCAGCAGCCGGGGACTAGCGGTTACCGGGGAGCTGTTTTTT. The chain employs TRBV6-5 and TRBJ2-2, with TRBD2 matching over 11 bases. Germline CDR1 reads MNHEY; CDR2 reads SVGAGI. The ends lost 6 bases at V and 5 bases at J; junction bases unmatched: 5. The CDR3 loop spans 15 amino acids.

This clone showed up just once. The rearrangement uses TRBV6-2 or TRBV6-3 and TRBJ2-2; D assignment may be TRBD1 or TRBD2 (5 bases each). This CDR3 has 17 amino acids. Trimming pared 0 bases from V and 5 bases from J, leaving 16 bases between. The germline CDR1 and CDR2 sequences are MNHEY and SVGEGT. This CDR3 reads CASSYSLGAPQTGELFF. CDR3 in DNA: TGTGCCAGCAGTTACTCACTCGGGGCCCCCCAAACCGGGGAGCTGTTTTTT.